This is a list of T cell receptor beta chains from one sample in a study of T cell changes during pregnancy in multiple sclerosis. The repertoire was sequenced with immunoSEQ multiplex PCR; TCRdb's copy has only in-frame clones and lacks some. Here the sample spans 45,000 to 50,000 clones, roughly 92% being singletons. The sample was CD4+ T cells from peripheral blood mononuclear cells, taken in the second trimester of pregnancy. The receptors were sampled from a female donor in good health, enrolled as a control in a pregnancy study. Both conserved end residues are part of each CDR3. The D gene is left open where the match is weak. Clone size is stated in some rows and not others, as once, few, many or a class when expanded.

CDR3 length	V gene	J gene	clone size	D gene	CDR3 DNA	CDR3 protein
13	TRBV9	TRBJ1-5	once	TRBD1	TGTGCCAGCAGTCGGACAGGGAGTCAGCCCCAGCATTTT	CASSRTGSQPQHF
16	TRBV5-1	TRBJ1-4	.	TRBD1	TGCGCCAGCAAAACGGGACAGGGGGTAGCTAATGAAAAACTGTTTTTT	CASKTGQGVANEKLFF
14	TRBV7-2	TRBJ2-1	.	.	TGTGCCAGCAGCTTAGGTCCGACAGGACATGAGCAGTTCTTC	CASSLGPTGHEQFF
16	TRBV5-4	TRBJ1-1	.	.	TGTGCCAGCAGCTTAGACCTTCAAGGGGTGGGCACTGAAGCTTTCTTT	CASSLDLQGVGTEAFF
16	TRBV5-1	TRBJ2-7	.	TRBD1	TGCGCCAGCAGTCCCATTGGGGACAGAGTAGCCTACGAGCAGTACTTC	CASSPIGDRVAYEQYF
16	TRBV9	TRBJ2-1	.	TRBD2	TGTGCCAGCAGTGTGACAGCGGGGAACTCCTACAATGAGCAGTTCTTC	CASSVTAGNSYNEQFF
15	TRBV5-8	TRBJ2-1	.	TRBD1	TGTGCCAGCAGCCTCCTGGGACAGGGGGACGATGAGCAGTTCTTC	CASSLLGQGDDEQFF
14	TRBV10-3	TRBJ1-1	.	TRBD1	TGTGCCATCGGAAGGACAGGGGAGTACACTGAAGCTTTCTTT	CAIGRTGEYTEAFF
14	TRBV7-2	TRBJ2-7	once	.	TGTGCCAGCAGCCCAGCAGCGGTCTCCTACGAGCAGTACTTC	CASSPAAVSYEQYF
14	TRBV6-6	TRBJ2-1	once	TRBD1	TGTGCCAGCATCAGGACAGGGGGCCGGAATGAGCAGTTCTTC	CASIRTGGRNEQFF
14	TRBV5-1	TRBJ1-2	once	TRBD1	TGCGCCAGCAGCTTCAGGGGGGAGGTCTATGGCTACACCTTC	CASSFRGEVYGYTF
13	TRBV5-4	TRBJ1-2	once	.	TGTGCCAGCAGCTTGGAACAAAACTATGGCTACACCTTC	CASSLEQNYGYTF
16	TRBV6-4	TRBJ2-1	.	.	TGTGCCAGCAGTCCGTCGGGACTCCCGGTGAACAATGAGCAGTTCTTC	CASSPSGLPVNNEQFF
14	TRBV30	TRBJ1-6	.	TRBD1	TGTGCCTGGACACCGGGACAGGGATCTTCACCCCTCCACTTT	CAWTPGQGSSPLHF
12	TRBV7-6	TRBJ2-3	.	.	TGTGCCAGCAGCGAGAACTTAGATACGCAGTATTTT	CASSENLDTQYF
15	TRBV5-1	TRBJ1-6	.	TRBD1	TGCGCCAGCAGCACCCTGACAGGGAAGGGATCACCCCTCCACTTT	CASSTLTGKGSPLHF
16	TRBV5-4	TRBJ2-2	.	.	TGTGCCAGCAGCCGCGACCCGGGTACGAACACCGGGGAGCTGTTTTTT	CASSRDPGTNTGELFF
15	TRBV7-2	TRBJ2-1	.	TRBD2	TGTGCCAGCAGCTTAGTCGGGACTAGCGGGGCTGAGCAGTTCTTC	CASSLVGTSGAEQFF
17	TRBV30	TRBJ2-7	.	.	TGTGCCTGGAGTGTACACAGGGGAAGGCGGGGGGTTCAAAGGCAGTACTTC	CAWSVHRGRRGVQRQYF
13	TRBV19	TRBJ1-5	.	.	TGTGCCAGTAGCATGGGGCGCAATCAGCCCCAGCATTTT	CASSMGRNQPQHF
16	TRBV2	TRBJ1-6	.	.	TGTGCCAGCAGTCCACACCGGAGCTCCTATAATTCACCCCTCCACTTT	CASSPHRSSYNSPLHF
15	TRBV4-3	TRBJ1-4	.	.	TGCGCCAGCAGCCAAGGGGGGGGGTATCGAGAAAAACTGTTTTTT	CASSQGGGYREKLFF
13	TRBV29-1	TRBJ1-1	.	.	TGCAGCGTTGGGCGCAGGATGAACACTGAAGCTTTCTTT	CSVGRRMNTEAFF
12	TRBV12-5	TRBJ2-6	.	.	TGTGCTAGTGGTTCGGGGGCCAACGTCCTGACTTTC	CASGSGANVLTF
17	TRBV5-6	TRBJ2-1	.	TRBD2	TGTGCCAGCAGCTCCTACCGGGCCCAGCTAGCGGTGAATGAGCAGTTCTTC	CASSSYRAQLAVNEQFF
14	TRBV5-1	TRBJ2-1	.	.	TGCGCCAGCAGCTCAAATGTACAAAACAATGAGCAGTTCTTC	CASSSNVQNNEQFF
14	TRBV7-3	TRBJ2-5	once	.	TGTGCCAGCAGCCCCGACAGAAGCCAAGAGACCCAGTACTTC	CASSPDRSQETQYF
14	TRBV7-2	TRBJ1-1	.	.	TGTGCCAGCAGCTTAGGGGCCGGGAACACTGAAGCTTTCTTT	CASSLGAGNTEAFF
16	TRBV7-2	TRBJ2-1	.	TRBD2	TGTGCCAGCAGCGTTGTAAGCGGGGGAACTACACGAGAGCAGTTCTTC	CASSVVSGGTTREQFF
12	TRBV5-4	TRBJ1-1	once	.	TGTGCCAGCAGTCAGCTCCAGGGGAAAGCTTTCTTT	CASSQLQGKAFF
18	TRBV9	TRBJ1-6	.	.	TGTGCCAGCAGCGTCGCGCCCTGGTTATTAACCTATAATTCACCCCTCCACTTT	CASSVAPWLLTYNSPLHF
13	TRBV18	TRBJ2-5	.	.	TGTGCCAGCTCACCGTCGGGGCAAGAGACCCAGTACTTC	CASSPSGQETQYF
13	TRBV7-3	TRBJ2-1	.	TRBD1	TGTGCCAGCAGCTTGGGACAGAACAATGAGCAGTTCTTC	CASSLGQNNEQFF
16	TRBV7-2	TRBJ2-5	.	TRBD2	TGTGCCAGCAGCGCCCAGGCGGGGGGGCTCCAAGAGACCCAGTACTTC	CASSAQAGGLQETQYF
14	TRBV30	TRBJ2-2	.	TRBD1	TGTGCCTGGAGTAGGGACAGGGGGACCGGGGAGCTGTTTTTT	CAWSRDRGTGELFF
17	TRBV5-1	TRBJ1-6	.	.	TGCGCCAGCAGCTGGAAGACAGAAAGGATCTATAATTCACCCCTCCACTTT	CASSWKTERIYNSPLHF
15	TRBV2	TRBJ2-7	.	TRBD1	TGTGCCAGCAGATTTGACAGGGGTGGCCTCTACGAGCAGTACTTC	CASRFDRGGLYEQYF
16	TRBV6-4	TRBJ1-2	.	TRBD1	TGTGCCAGCACTACCGGGACAGGGGGTTTTGACTATGGCTACACCTTC	CASTTGTGGFDYGYTF
13	TRBV19	TRBJ2-7	.	TRBD1	TGTGCCAGTAGTTCAGGGGGACCTTACGAGCAGTACTTC	CASSSGGPYEQYF
15	TRBV7-2	TRBJ1-3	once	TRBD1	TGTGCCAGCAGCCCGGACAGGGTCTCTGGAAACACCATATATTTT	CASSPDRVSGNTIYF
13	TRBV19	TRBJ1-1	.	.	TGTGCCAGTAGTAATACGGGGGACACTGAAGCTTTCTTT	CASSNTGDTEAFF
17	TRBV18	TRBJ1-2	.	.	TGTGCCAGCTCACCAAACCTGCAGGGGCTAGCTAACTATGGCTACACCTTC	CASSPNLQGLANYGYTF
13	TRBV7-2	TRBJ1-2	.	.	TGTGCCAGCAGCCCAGGGTTCATATATGGCTACACCTTC	CASSPGFIYGYTF
15	TRBV5-4	TRBJ1-1	.	TRBD1	TGTGCCAGCAGCTTGGGACAGGGAGGGAACACTGAAGCTTTCTTT	CASSLGQGGNTEAFF
13	TRBV5-1	TRBJ1-2	.	.	TGCGCCAGCAGCTTGAATACCGCGGGGGGCTACACCTTC	CASSLNTAGGYTF
16	TRBV15	TRBJ1-1	.	TRBD1	TGTGCCACCAGCAGAGACCGGACAGGGCGAGGATTTGGGGCTTTCTTT	CATSRDRTGRGFGAFF
14	TRBV7-3	TRBJ2-3	.	TRBD1	TGTGCCAGCAGCCCCCGGGACAGGATAGGTACGCAGTATTTT	CASSPRDRIGTQYF
16	TRBV4-1	TRBJ2-1	.	.	TGCGCCAGCAGCCAAGATGGGCTAGCCAACTACAATGAGCAGTTCTTC	CASSQDGLANYNEQFF
13	TRBV7-2	TRBJ1-3	.	.	TGTGCCAGCAGCTCCAGGTCTGGAAACACCATATATTTT	CASSSRSGNTIYF
13	TRBV19	TRBJ1-5	.	.	TGTGCCAGTAGTATGGGCAGGGATCAGCCCCAGCATTTT	CASSMGRDQPQHF
14	TRBV7-9	TRBJ2-1	.	.	TGTGCCAGCAGCTTGCGCAGGGATAACAATGAGCAGTTCTTC	CASSLRRDNNEQFF
13	TRBV6-6	TRBJ1-1	.	TRBD1	TGTGCCAACAGACAGGGGCGTGGCACTGAAGCTTTCTTT	CANRQGRGTEAFF